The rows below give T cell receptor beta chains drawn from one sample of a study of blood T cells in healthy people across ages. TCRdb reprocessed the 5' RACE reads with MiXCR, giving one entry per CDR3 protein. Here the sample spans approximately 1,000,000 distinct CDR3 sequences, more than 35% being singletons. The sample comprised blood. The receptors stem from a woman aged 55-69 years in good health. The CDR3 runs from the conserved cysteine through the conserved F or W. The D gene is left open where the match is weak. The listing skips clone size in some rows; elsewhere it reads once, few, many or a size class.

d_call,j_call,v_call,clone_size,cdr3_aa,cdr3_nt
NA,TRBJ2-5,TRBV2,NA,CASRSVLETQYF,TGTGCCAGCCGGTCCGTGTTAGAGACCCAGTACTTC
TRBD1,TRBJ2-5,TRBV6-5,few,CASSYSTGETEETQYF,TGTGCCAGCAGTTACTCCACAGGGGAGACCGAAGAGACCCAGTACTTC
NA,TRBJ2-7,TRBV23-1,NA,CASSQSPARYEQYF,TGCGCCAGCAGTCAATCCCCGGCTCGGTACGAGCAGTACTTC
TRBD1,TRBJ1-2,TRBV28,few,CASSINRGRYGYTF,TGTGCCAGCAGTATAAACAGGGGACGCTATGGCTACACCTTC
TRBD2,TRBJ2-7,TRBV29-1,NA,CGVGGDLSYEQYF,TGCGGCGTTGGGGGGGATCTCTCCTACGAGCAGTACTTC
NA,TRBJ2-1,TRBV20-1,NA,CSARSQEGSKSGSYNEQFF,TGCAGTGCTAGATCTCAAGAGGGTTCAAAGAGTGGGTCCTACAATGAGCAGTTCTTC
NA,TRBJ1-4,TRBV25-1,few,CASSSWPLNEKLFF,TGTGCCAGCAGTAGTTGGCCGCTAAATGAAAAACTGTTTTTT
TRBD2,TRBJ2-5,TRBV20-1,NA,CSAREHTSGRAETQYF,TGCAGTGCTAGAGAGCACACTAGCGGGAGGGCGGAGACCCAGTACTTC
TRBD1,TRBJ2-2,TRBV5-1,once,CASSWTGRLFF,TGCGCCAGCAGCTGGACAGGGAGGCTGTTTTTT
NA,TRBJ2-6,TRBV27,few,CASGHAWGRSGANVLTF,TGTGCCAGCGGACACGCCTGGGGGCGCTCTGGGGCCAACGTCCTGACTTTC
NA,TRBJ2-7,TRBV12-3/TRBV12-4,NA,CASGAVRPYEQYF,TGTGCCAGCGGGGCAGTACGTCCCTACGAGCAGTACTTC
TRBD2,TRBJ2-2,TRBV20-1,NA,CSAYGLAGQAGELFF,TGCAGTGCTTACGGACTAGCGGGACAGGCCGGGGAGCTGTTTTTT
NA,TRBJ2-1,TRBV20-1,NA,CSARQSLSYNEQFF,TGCAGTGCTAGACAGAGCCTATCCTACAATGAGCAGTTCTTC
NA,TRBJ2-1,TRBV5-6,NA,CASSSGDGSYNEQFF,TGTGCCAGCAGCTCCGGAGATGGCTCCTACAATGAGCAGTTCTTC
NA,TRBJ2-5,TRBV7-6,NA,CASSPGTLLETQYF,TGTGCCAGCAGCCCCGGGACGCTCCTGGAGACCCAGTACTTC
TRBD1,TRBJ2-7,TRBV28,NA,CATMGTGPYEQYF,TGTGCCACCATGGGGACAGGGCCATACGAGCAGTACTTC
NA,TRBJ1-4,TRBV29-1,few,CSVTAGYEKLFF,TGCAGCGTCACGGCAGGATATGAAAAACTGTTTTTT
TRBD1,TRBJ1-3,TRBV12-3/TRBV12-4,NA,CASSLAGQVPTIYF,TGTGCCAGCAGTTTAGCGGGACAGGTGCCCACCATATATTTT
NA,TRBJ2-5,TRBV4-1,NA,CASSQDEGPSGGETQYF,TGCGCCAGCAGCCAAGATGAAGGACCATCCGGAGGGGAGACCCAGTACTTC
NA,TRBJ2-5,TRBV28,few,CASWGTPPLQYF,TGTGCCAGCTGGGGGACACCACCCTTGCAGTACTTC
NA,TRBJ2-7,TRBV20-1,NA,CSARDPGGPSVNEQYF,TGCAGTGCTAGAGATCCCGGCGGTCCCTCCGTCAATGAGCAGTACTTC
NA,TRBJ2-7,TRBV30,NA,CAWSPGVSYEQYF,TGTGCCTGGAGCCCGGGGGTTTCCTACGAGCAGTACTTC
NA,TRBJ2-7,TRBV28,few,CASSLPGITYEQYF,TGTGCCAGCAGTTTACCCGGGATTACCTACGAGCAGTACTTC
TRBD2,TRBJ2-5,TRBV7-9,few,CASSLVERGLADWRETQYF,TGTGCCAGCAGCTTGGTGGAGAGGGGACTAGCCGATTGGAGGGAGACCCAGTACTTC
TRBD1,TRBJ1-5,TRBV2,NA,CASRPGQGSGQPQHF,TGTGCCAGCAGACCGGGACAGGGATCGGGTCAGCCCCAGCATTTT
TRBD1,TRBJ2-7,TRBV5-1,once,CASSSPGQSYNEQYF,TGCGCCAGCAGCTCGCCGGGACAGTCCTACAATGAGCAGTACTTC
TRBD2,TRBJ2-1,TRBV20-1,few,CSASGLAEYNEQFF,TGCAGTGCTAGCGGGCTAGCGGAGTACAATGAGCAGTTCTTC
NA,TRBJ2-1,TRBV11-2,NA,CASKGYNEQFF,TGTGCCAGCAAGGGTTACAATGAGCAGTTCTTC
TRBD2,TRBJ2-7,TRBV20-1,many,CSARPPASGGLYEQYF,TGCAGTGCTAGACCCCCCGCTAGCGGGGGGCTCTACGAGCAGTACTTC
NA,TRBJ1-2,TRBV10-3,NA,CAIGTGIGYGYTF,TGTGCCATCGGTACAGGGATCGGCTATGGCTACACCTTC
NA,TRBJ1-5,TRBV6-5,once,CASSSMGAGVGNQPQHF,TGTGCCAGCAGTTCCATGGGGGCGGGAGTTGGCAATCAGCCCCAGCATTTT
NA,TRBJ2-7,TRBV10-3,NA,CAISDSTGSSYEQYF,TGTGCCATCAGTGATTCTACAGGAAGCTCCTACGAGCAGTACTTC
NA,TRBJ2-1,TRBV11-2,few,CASSIQGRGHNEQFF,TGTGCCAGCAGCATACAGGGTAGGGGTCACAATGAGCAGTTCTTC
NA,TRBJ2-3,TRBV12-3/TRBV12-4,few,CASSLRTRPDTQYF,TGTGCCAGCAGTTTAAGGACCAGGCCCGATACGCAGTATTTT
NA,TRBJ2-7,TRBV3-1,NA,CASGGVRSGAREQYF,TGTGCCAGCGGGGGCGTTCGGTCGGGAGCAAGGGAGCAGTACTTC
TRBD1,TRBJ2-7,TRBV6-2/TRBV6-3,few,CASSYLGQGLYEQYF,TGTGCCAGCAGTTACTTGGGACAGGGACTCTACGAGCAGTACTTC
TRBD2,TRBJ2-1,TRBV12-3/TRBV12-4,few,CASSHSGAYNEQFF,TGTGCCAGCAGTCATAGCGGGGCGTACAATGAGCAGTTCTTC
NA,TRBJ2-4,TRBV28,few,CAIRQGNIQYF,TGTGCCATCCGGCAGGGAAACATTCAGTACTTC
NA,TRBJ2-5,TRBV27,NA,CASRASGTAGETQYF,TGTGCCAGCAGAGCTTCGGGGACGGCCGGGGAGACCCAGTACTTC
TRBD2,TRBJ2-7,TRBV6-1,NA,CASSRLAQVGEQYF,TGTGCCAGCAGTCGACTAGCGCAGGTCGGCGAGCAGTACTTC
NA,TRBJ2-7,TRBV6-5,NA,CASSPTVNYEQYF,TGTGCCAGCAGTCCAACAGTAAACTACGAGCAGTACTTC
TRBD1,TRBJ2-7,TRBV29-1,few,CSVVGQAYNEQYF,TGCAGCGTTGTGGGACAGGCATACAATGAGCAGTATTTC
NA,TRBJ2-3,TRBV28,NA,CASRDTTGSVSTDTQYF,TGTGCCAGCAGGGATACAACGGGGTCCGTTAGCACAGATACGCAGTATTTT
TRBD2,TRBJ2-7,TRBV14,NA,CASSDSPNPPGGEQYF,TGTGCCAGCAGCGACTCCCCGAACCCCCCGGGAGGGGAGCAGTACTTC
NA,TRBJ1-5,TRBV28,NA,CASTLENQPQHF,TGTGCCAGTACTCTTGAAAATCAGCCCCAGCATTTT
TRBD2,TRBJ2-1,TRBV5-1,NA,CASSLRGGSISYNEQFF,TGCGCCAGCAGCTTGCGGGGCGGGAGTATTAGCTACAATGAGCAGTTCTTC
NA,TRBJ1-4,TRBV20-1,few,CSARAHLIAEKLFF,TGCAGTGCTAGAGCCCACCTAATAGCTGAAAAACTGTTTTTT
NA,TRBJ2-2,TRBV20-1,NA,CSAANGKITGELFF,TGCAGTGCTGCGAATGGGAAGATCACCGGGGAGCTGTTTTTT
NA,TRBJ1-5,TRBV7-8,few,CASSAYVASLVNQPQHF,TGTGCCAGCAGCGCGTACGTGGCAAGTCTTGTCAATCAGCCCCAGCATTTT
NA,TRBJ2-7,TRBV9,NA,CASSVATGNYEQYF,TGTGCCAGCAGCGTAGCTACAGGAAACTACGAGCAGTACTTC
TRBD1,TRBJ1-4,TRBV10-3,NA,CAISIGTGNEKLFF,TGTGCCATCAGTATCGGGACAGGGAATGAAAAACTGTTTTTT
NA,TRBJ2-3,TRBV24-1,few,CATSDGTEITDTQYF,TGTGCCACCAGTGATGGGACTGAAATCACAGATACGCAGTATTTT
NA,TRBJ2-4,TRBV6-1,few,CASSAVGLAKNIQYF,TGTGCCAGCAGTGCCGTGGGACTAGCCAAAAACATTCAGTACTTC
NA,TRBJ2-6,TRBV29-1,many,CSVEVAGANVLTF,TGCAGCGTTGAGGTGGCTGGGGCCAACGTCCTGACTTTC
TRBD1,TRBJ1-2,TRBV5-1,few,CASRDPGQGGGYTF,TGCGCCAGCAGAGACCCGGGACAGGGGGGTGGCTACACCTTC